The 5 T cell receptor beta chains listed next were all sequenced from one sample in a study of blood T cell repertoires in COVID-19. Sequencing was performed with immunoSEQ multiplex PCR; in TCRdb, only in-frame clones are kept and a portion is missing. The data contain about 210,000 clones, about 90% of them seen just once; the ten biggest clones take up about 1.3%. What was sequenced was peripheral blood. The receptors were gathered from a man aged 25 to 45 with acute or convalescent COVID-19.

J is TRBJ1-1 and V is TRBV5-4; D is perhaps TRBD1 (6 bases). CDR1 is SGHNT, CDR2 YYREEE, per germline (reference sequence). This CDR3 comprises 15 residues. V was cut by 4 bases and J by 5 bases, with 18 bases left in between. The CDR3 reads CASSEELGAGTEAFF. CDR3 DNA sequence: TGTGCCAGCAGCGAAGAACTGGGGGCTGGGACTGAAGCTTTCTTT. The variable domain in full, completed from reference TRBV5-4 and TRBJ1-1, reads ETGVTQSPTHLIKTRGQQVTLRCSSQSGHNTVSWYQQALGQGPQFIFQYYREEENGRGNFPPRFSGLQFPNYSSELNVNALELDDSALYLCASSEELGAGTEAFFGQGTRLTVV.

The chain recombines TRBV15 with TRBJ2-3; 13 bases align to TRBD2. This CDR3 is built from 16 residues. V lost 4 bases and J lost 2; bases outside the gene matches: 3. Germline lookup yields CDR1 LNHNV and CDR2 YYDKDF (reference sequence). The DNA of the CDR3 is TGTGCCACCAGCATGGGACTAGCGGGGCCCACAGATACGCAGTATTTT. This gives the protein CATSMGLAGPTDTQYF.

With respect to this clone: Other DNA sequences in this specimen translate into the identical CDR3. This chain uses TRBV5-5 with TRBJ2-7; unclear D gene. Germline V gives CDR1 SGHKS, CDR2 YYEKEE (reference sequence). This CDR3 has 12 residues. The germline V and J ends were trimmed by 0 bases and 4 bases, with 5 bases remaining between them. The CDR3 is CASSLGLYEQYF. The DNA for the CDR3 is TGTGCCAGCAGCTTGGGGCTTTACGAGCAGTACTTC.

The chain couples TRBV5-1 to TRBJ1-1; perhaps TRBD1 as D (5 bases). The germline V and J ends were trimmed by 0 bases and 7 bases, with 13 bases remaining between them. Germline lookup yields CDR1 SGHRS and CDR2 YFSETQ. The CDR3 consists of 14 residues. The CDR3 coding sequence is TGCGCCAGCAGCTTGGGGGGCTGGTCCCTTGAAGCTTTCTTT. This translates into CASSLGGWSLEAFF.

V and J are TRBV4-1 and TRBJ2-7; 7 nucleotides match TRBD2. J was trimmed by 6 bases and V by 4 bases; bases with no gene match: 6. CDR1 and CDR2 from the germline V gene are MGHRA and YSYEKL. The CDR3 consists of 13 residues. The CDR3 coding sequence is TGCGCCAGCAGCCGGGGACTATCGGGCGAGCAGTACTTC. Protein product: CASSRGLSGEQYF.